This T cell receptor (beta chain) was sequenced during a study of blood T cell repertoires in COVID-19 (dated by TCRdb to the early 2020s). About the investigation overall: Samples from collaborators originated in the United States, Italy and Spain and spanned both the acute and convalescent phases of COVID-19. A freely available public database, intended as a resource for researchers studying the immune response to SARS-CoV-2, is where the repertoires were released. HLA class I and class II types, where available, came from metadata supplied by the sample provider rather than from assay-based typing. Sample metadata almost always included a de-identified subject ID, COVID-19 status, age in years and sex. The samples were drawn from the first 160 participants of the ongoing ImmuneRACE study and from some 1,300 subjects provided by 6 global collaborators. The material from the prospective study consisted of cDNA or gDNA derived from T cells, B-cell-depleted T cells, or PBMCs. Subjects who had been exposed to COVID-19, were actively infected with it, or had recovered from it provided the deeply sampled blood TCRbeta repertoires that made up the dataset.

The collaborating institutions used their own protocols to collect whole blood in K2EDTA tubes. For TCRbeta analysis, collaborator samples were shipped as frozen whole blood, as isolated PBMCs, or as DNA extracted from either sample type. General study outcomes and caveats: How much clinical and demographic metadata was included differed by source and by participant, and the metadata was provided uncurated.

TCRbeta CDR3 regions were amplified from genomic DNA by means of the immunoSEQ Assay, a bias-controlled multiplex PCR. Concerning the study's data processing: Nucleated cell counts per sample were estimated from amplification of reference gene primers within the assay. To quantify the absolute abundance of each unique TCRbeta CDR3 rearrangement, sequence reads were collapsed and filtered. For each sample, productive Simpson clonality was calculated as the square root of Simpson's diversity index across productive rearrangements. TCRdb carries this immuneACCESS record with in-frame sequences only. Its versions omit some clonotypes, under half of them owing to an unresolved V gene in the studies checked, with the rest unexplained. V and J calls and clone size follow that table, whereas D and trimming were derived from the DNA. This sample is represented by about 190,000 clones; about nine tenths of them were singletons. The ten largest clones add up to 2.1% of the sample.

The cysteine opens and the phenylalanine closes a CDR3 of 15 amino acids. The entry retains the CDR3 DNA only, 45 bases that are in frame from base 1. For CDR1 and CDR2, the germline V gene (reference sequence) lists MNHEY and SMNVEV. At the junction V is shortened by 0 bases and J by 7 bases, with 10 bases in between. On this clone itself: The antigen it recognizes is unknown. No base quality values were provided; no much bigger clone lies one nucleotide off.

Sequenced: peripheral blood. This clonotype originated in a man aged 65 to 85 with active or convalescent COVID-19. This receptor chain uses TRBV27 and TRBJ1-6, with a tentative D gene TRBD1 over 5 matching bases. The CDR3 in this case is CASSLSFRVNSPLHF. The nucleotide sequence reads as follows: TGTGCCAGCAGTTTATCGTTCAGGGTAAATTCACCCCTCCACTTT.